This T cell receptor beta chain was retrieved from a study of blood T cell repertoires in COVID-19. In the study overall: From the United States, Italy and Spain came samples of acute and convalescent COVID-19. PBMCs, B-cell-depleted T cells, or T cells provided the cDNA or gDNA that made up the material.

As handled by the study authors: Researchers report that nucleated cell counts were estimated from reference gene primer amplification. Profiling relied on immunoSEQ multiplex PCR, and the TCRdb table lists in-frame clones only, not all of them. V and J calls and clone size are those listed in that table; D and trimming were worked out from the DNA. The sample has 45,000 to 50,000 clones, about 83% seen once. The material sequenced was peripheral blood. This clonotype originated in a man aged 80 or over in a cohort sampled during active COVID-19.

CDR3: CASSQVRTASADIQYF. Here the CDR3 DNA reads TGCGCCAGCAGCCAAGTCCGGACAGCCTCGGCTGACATTCAGTACTTC. The chain joins TRBV4-1 to TRBJ2-4; possibly TRBD1 for D (6 bases). Trimming removed 1 base at V and 8 bases at J, with 18 bases between. Germline-derived CDR1 and CDR2 are MGHRA and YSYEKL. CDR3 length: 16 residues.